This T cell receptor beta chain came from a study of beta chain features in type 1 diabetes. Expressed TCRB transcripts were sequenced because the isolated RNA had all been reverse transcribed beforehand. TCRdb's table, derived via immunoSEQ multiplex PCR, lists solely in-frame clones and lacks some. The sample lists hundreds of thousands of clones; under 70% were seen once. The germline gives CDR1 GTSNPN, CDR2 SVGIG (reference sequence). Trimming removed 0 bases from V and 4 bases from J; junction bases left unmatched: 5. This CDR3 region has 15 residues. What was sequenced was naive CD4+ T cells from blood. The V gene is TRBV30, the J gene TRBJ2-1, with TRBD1 matching 8 bases. This TCR was sampled from a young man in good health. The CDR3 is CAWSVGQGTYNEQFF. The CDR3 region has the DNA TGTGCCTGGAGTGTTGGACAGGGTACATACAATGAGCAGTTCTTC.